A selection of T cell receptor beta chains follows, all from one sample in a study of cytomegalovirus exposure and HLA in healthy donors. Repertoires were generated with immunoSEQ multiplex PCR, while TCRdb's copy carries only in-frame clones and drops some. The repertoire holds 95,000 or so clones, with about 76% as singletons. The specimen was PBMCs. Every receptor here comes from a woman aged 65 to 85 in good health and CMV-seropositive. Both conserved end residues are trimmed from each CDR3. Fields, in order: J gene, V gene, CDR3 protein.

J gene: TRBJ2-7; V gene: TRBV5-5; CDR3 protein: ASSHTGTGGVGEQY
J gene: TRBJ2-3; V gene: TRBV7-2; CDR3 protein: ASSLEASTLPDTQY
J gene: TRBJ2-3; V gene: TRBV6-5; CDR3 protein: ASSYKTSGTDTQY
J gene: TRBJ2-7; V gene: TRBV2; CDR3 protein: ASYLRSLSYEQY
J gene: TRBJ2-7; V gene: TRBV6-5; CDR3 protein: ASSMTYNLNHEQY
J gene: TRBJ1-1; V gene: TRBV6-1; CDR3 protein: ASSDGTGGGVEAF
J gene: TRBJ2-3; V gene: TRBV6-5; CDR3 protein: ASTQTGGADTQY
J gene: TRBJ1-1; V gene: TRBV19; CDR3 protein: ATQDRGNTEAF
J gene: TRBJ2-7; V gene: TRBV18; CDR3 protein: ASAHPASYEQY
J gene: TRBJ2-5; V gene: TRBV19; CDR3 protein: ASSISLRSGRGQETQY
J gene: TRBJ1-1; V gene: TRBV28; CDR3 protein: ASSSRTLKVNTEAF
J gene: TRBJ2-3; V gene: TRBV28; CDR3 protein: ASSLTGANTDTQY
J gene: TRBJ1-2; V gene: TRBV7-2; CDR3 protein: ASSLSGLQNYGYT
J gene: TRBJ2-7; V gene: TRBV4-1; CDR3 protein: ASSRGQGGSYEQY
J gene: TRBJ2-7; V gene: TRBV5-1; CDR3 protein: ASSLVPGLAGGPYEQY
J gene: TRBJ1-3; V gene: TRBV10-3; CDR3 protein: AISERRDAATIY
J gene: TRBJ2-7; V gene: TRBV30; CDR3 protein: AWSRGSNYEQY
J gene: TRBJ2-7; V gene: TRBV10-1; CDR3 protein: ASSRLRDRGYEQY
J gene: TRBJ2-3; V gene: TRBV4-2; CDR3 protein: ASSQESGGRTDTQY
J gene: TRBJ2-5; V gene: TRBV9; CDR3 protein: ASSVEGGGSEETQY
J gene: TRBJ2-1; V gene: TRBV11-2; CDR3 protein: ASSFPPLSGDNEQF
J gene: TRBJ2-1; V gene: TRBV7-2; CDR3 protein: ASSLGTSKNEQF
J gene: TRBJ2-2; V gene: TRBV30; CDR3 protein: AWSVGRGLYTGELF
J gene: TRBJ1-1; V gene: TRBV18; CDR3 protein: ASSEGLYTEAF
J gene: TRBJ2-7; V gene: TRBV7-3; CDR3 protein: ASSLRDRDRGGEQY
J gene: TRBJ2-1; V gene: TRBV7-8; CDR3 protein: ASSLVAGEQEQF
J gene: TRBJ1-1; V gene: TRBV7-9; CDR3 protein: ASSLDTLKAF
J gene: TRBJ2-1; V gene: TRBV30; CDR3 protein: AWKRTSGIHRTTLIYNEQF
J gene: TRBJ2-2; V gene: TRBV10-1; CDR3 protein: ASKPGTGDNTGELF
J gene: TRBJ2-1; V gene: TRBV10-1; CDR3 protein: ASSESSGRNYNEQF
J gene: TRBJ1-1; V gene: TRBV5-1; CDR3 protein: ASSGQGGGTEAF
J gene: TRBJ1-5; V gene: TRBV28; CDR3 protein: ASSLPNSNQPQH
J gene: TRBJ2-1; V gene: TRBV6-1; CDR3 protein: ASVWGLADPNEQF
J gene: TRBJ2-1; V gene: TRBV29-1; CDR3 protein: SVGVTSGSSNEQF